Below, 18 T cell receptor beta chains from the same sample are listed, as sequenced in a study of T cell responses to AZD1222 COVID-19 vaccine. Method: immunoSEQ multiplex PCR; TCRdb's copy keeps in-frame clones and lacks some. The sample has roughly 140,000 clones, 88% seen once; the top ten hold around 3.4%. The sequences come from peripheral blood, collected on day 0 of MenACWY control vaccination. The origin of the receptors is an adult in good health.

This clone appeared a few times. V usage is TRBV6-1 and J usage is TRBJ1-1, with D possibly TRBD1 on 5 matching bases. The V and J ends lost 4 bases and 5 bases respectively, with 20 bases between them. CDR1 and CDR2 (germline): MNHNS, SASEGT. The CDR3 length is 16 residues. The CDR3 protein is CASSVERGPRLTEAFF. As DNA, the CDR3 is TGTGCCAGCAGTGTCGAGAGGGGCCCACGATTGACTGAAGCTTTCTTT.

This chain uses TRBV6-2 or TRBV6-3 with TRBJ1-5; 7 nucleotides line up with TRBD1. CDR3 size: 18 residues. With V trimmed by 3 bases and J by 5 bases, 16 bases remained unmatched. CDR1 and CDR2 (germline): MNHEY, SVGEGT. The CDR3 DNA reads TGTGCCAGCAGTTATCGACAGGGAGGGCGCGTAGGAGATCAGCCCCAGCATTTT. This gives the protein CASSYRQGGRVGDQPQHF.

The chain uses TRBV11-3 and TRBJ1-3; perhaps TRBD1 as D (5 bases). V was clipped by 3 bases and J by 2 bases, with 8 bases between them. This CDR3 is 14 amino acids long. Germline lookup yields CDR1 SGHNT and CDR2 YENEEA. CDR3 residues: CASSFWGAGNTIYF. The CDR3 DNA is TGTGCCAGCAGCTTTTGGGGGGCTGGAAACACCATATATTTT.

This chain joins TRBV4-3 and TRBJ2-7; 9 bases are a match to TRBD1. V shed 3 bases, J shed 4 bases, and the junction held 10 bases outside the gene matches. Germline loops: CDR1 LGHNA, CDR2 YSLEER. The CDR3 has 16 residues. The CDR3 reads CASSHDKGTGTYEQYF. The CDR3 region has the DNA TGCGCCAGCAGCCACGATAAGGGGACAGGGACATACGAGCAGTACTTC.

The rearrangement links TRBV29-1 to TRBJ2-1; D gene unclear. CDR3 size: 14 residues. V shed 4 bases and J shed 4 bases, with 14 bases lying between them. Germline V lookup: CDR1 SQVTM, CDR2 ANQGSEA. CDR3 sequence (DNA): TGCAGCGTTGTAGTGACGGAGCCTTACAATGAGCAGTTCTTC. Its translation: CSVVVTEPYNEQFF.

The genes are TRBV6-5 and TRBJ2-7; 7 bases line up with TRBD1. J lost 3 bases, V lost 2 bases, and 1 base had no gene match. The CDR3 extends over 13 amino acids. Per the germline V gene, CDR1 is MNHEY and CDR2 is SVGAGI. CDR3 sequence reads: CASSYNRGYEQYF. DNA of the CDR3: TGTGCCAGCAGTTACAACAGGGGCTACGAGCAGTACTTC.

The CDR3: CASFTRRDANTGELFF. CDR3 coding DNA: TGTGCCAGCTTCACCAGACGGGACGCGAACACCGGGGAGCTGTTTTTT. The rearrangement joins TRBV18 to TRBJ2-2; either TRBD1 or TRBD2 may fit D (5 bases each). This CDR3 region has 16 residues. Trimming shortened V by 7 bases and J by 0 bases, and 15 bases separated the two germline ends. Germline-derived CDR1 and CDR2 are KGHSH and LQKENI.

This clone has a single count. The rearrangement uses TRBV30 and TRBJ2-4; D gene unclear. Between the trimmed V and J ends, which lost 3 bases and 6 bases, there was a span of 12 bases. Germline lookup yields CDR1 GTSNPN and CDR2 SVGIG (reference sequence). This CDR3 has 13 amino acids. The CDR3 bases are TGTGCCTGGAGCCCCAGCGCCGCAAACATTCAGTACTTC. Translating it yields CAWSPSAANIQYF.

This rearrangement joins TRBV24-1 to TRBJ1-1; possibly TRBD1 for D (5 bases). The CDR3 is 15 residues long. The V gene lost 5 bases and the J gene lost 1 base, with 13 bases spanning the gap. Germline V gene sequence: CDR1 KGHDR, CDR2 SFDVKD. The CDR3 region is CATSGAGSANTEAFF. In DNA, the CDR3 is TGTGCCACCAGTGGCGCAGGGTCGGCGAACACTGAAGCTTTCTTT.

The chain carries TRBV5-4 and TRBJ2-3; D is tentatively TRBD1 or TRBD2 (6 bases each). This CDR3 has 14 amino acids. Germline-derived CDR1 and CDR2 are SGHNT and YYREEE (reference sequence). With 4 bases removed from V and 2 bases from J, the gap between germline ends came to 11 bases. The chain's CDR3 is CASSPGAPTDTQYF. DNA of the CDR3: TGTGCCAGCAGCCCGGGGGCCCCCACAGATACGCAGTATTTT.

The gene calls are TRBV6-2 or TRBV6-3 and TRBJ1-3; maybe TRBD1 (5 bases). This CDR3 contains 14 residues. Germline lookup yields CDR1 MNHEY and CDR2 SVGEGT. The V gene lost 5 bases and the J gene lost 3 bases, with 11 bases spanning the gap. The CDR3: CASSTVTDGNTIYF. DNA for the CDR3: TGTGCCAGCAGTACGGTGACAGATGGAAACACCATATATTTT.

This clone was picked up a small number of times. This rearrangement joins TRBV19 to TRBJ1-3; weak D call: TRBD1 (5 bases). V lost 6 bases and J 2 bases, leaving 8 bases between the germline ends. Germline V gene lookup returns CDR1 LNHDA and CDR2 SQIVND (reference sequence). This CDR3 is built from 13 residues. CDR3 sequence (DNA): TGTGCCAGTAGCCGGGACCCTGGAAACACCATATATTTT. Encoded protein: CASSRDPGNTIYF.

V usage is TRBV9 and J usage is TRBJ1-3; D is uncertain. The CDR3 consists of 14 residues. Germline CDR1 reads SGDLS; CDR2 reads YYNGEE. V was shortened by 2 bases and J by 2 bases, with 8 bases between the two germline ends. The DNA for the CDR3 is TGTGCCAGCAGCGTCGGAGGAACTGGAAACACCATATATTTT. Protein: CASSVGGTGNTIYF.

The chain recombines TRBV6-1 with TRBJ1-5; 7 nucleotides align to TRBD1. CDR1 MNHNS and CDR2 SASEGT come from the germline V gene. V was pared by 0 bases and J by 3 bases, with 11 bases of the junction left unmatched. The CDR3 has 18 residues. The CDR3 nucleotides are TGTGCCAGCAGTGAAGCCCAAGCTAACAGGGGCCTCAATCAGCCCCAGCATTTT. Amino acids: CASSEAQANRGLNQPQHF.

This clone was found a few times. The chain carries TRBV7-2 and TRBJ2-3; no clear D gene. This CDR3 has 12 amino acids. V shed 1 base and J shed 4 bases, with 3 bases lying between them. Germline assignment: CDR1 SGHTA and CDR2 FQGNSA. CDR3 residues: CASSLDSDTQYF. Here the CDR3 DNA reads TGTGCCAGCAGCTTAGACTCAGATACGCAGTATTTT.

This rearrangement joins TRBV7-9 to TRBJ1-2, with D possibly being TRBD1 (5 bases). V lost 3 bases and J lost 6, with 8 bases in between. The CDR3 has 12 residues. Germline V CDR1 and CDR2: SEHNR, FQNEAQ (reference sequence). The CDR3 region has the DNA TGTGCCAGCAGCTTGTCAGGGCATGGCTACACCTTC. Amino acid sequence: CASSLSGHGYTF.

V is TRBV7-8 and J is TRBJ2-1, with no clear D. The CDR3 is made up of 14 amino acids. Germline CDR1 and CDR2: SGHVS and FQNEAQ. V was cut by 1 base and J by 3 bases, with 7 bases left in between. The CDR3 loop reads CASSLGAGYNEQFF. The CDR3 DNA reads TGTGCCAGCAGCTTAGGTGCAGGCTACAATGAGCAGTTCTTC.

In DNA, the CDR3 is TGTGCCAGCAGCCCCTTTCCCAGGGGGCAGGAAGCTTTCTTT. Amino acid sequence: CASSPFPRGQEAFF. The gene calls are TRBV7-8 and TRBJ1-1; TRBD1 matches at 8 bases. Germline-derived CDR1 and CDR2 are SGHVS and FQNEAQ. V was clipped by 5 bases and J by 8 bases; unmatched bases: 10. The CDR3 totals 14 residues.